This T cell receptor (beta chain) was retrieved from a study of cytomegalovirus exposure and HLA in healthy donors. Study-level background: One earlier analysis, a look at about 179 million T cells, found some 120 million unique TCR beta sequences.

Primers: 60 Vbeta forward and 13 Jbeta reverse. The table came from immunoSEQ multiplex PCR; TCRdb's copy has only in-frame clones and leaves some out. The sample records approximately 190,000 clones, approximately 80% being singletons. Findings of the study overall: Sequencing had likely introduced a cluster of highly shared sequence variants as an artifact.

Note on this clone: The antigen remains unidentified. The junction and the germline gene differ at one end; a read error may be behind it.

Germline lookup yields CDR1 SNHLY and CDR2 FYNNEI. The CDR3 consists of 14 residues. This receptor was obtained from a man in his forties in good health and CMV-seropositive. The chain is built from TRBV2 and TRBJ2-7; a possible D gene is TRBD2 (6 bases). The sample taken for sequencing was PBMCs. This CDR3 reads CASREGLSSYEQYF. In nucleotides, the CDR3 is TGTGCCAGCAGGGAAGGACTAAGCTCCTACGAGCAGTACTTC.